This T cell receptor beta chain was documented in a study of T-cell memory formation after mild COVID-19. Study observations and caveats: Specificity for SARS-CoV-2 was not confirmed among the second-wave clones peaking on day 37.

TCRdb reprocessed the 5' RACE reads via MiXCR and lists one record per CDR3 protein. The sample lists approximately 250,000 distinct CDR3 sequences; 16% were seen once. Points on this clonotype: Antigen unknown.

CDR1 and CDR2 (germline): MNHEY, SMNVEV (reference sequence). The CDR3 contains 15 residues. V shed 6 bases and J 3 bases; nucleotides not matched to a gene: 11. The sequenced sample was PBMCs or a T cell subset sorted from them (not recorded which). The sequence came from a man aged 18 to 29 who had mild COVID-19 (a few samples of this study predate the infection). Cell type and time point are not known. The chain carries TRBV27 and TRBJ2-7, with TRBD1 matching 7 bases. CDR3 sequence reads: CASSPGDSINYEQYF. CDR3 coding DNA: TGTGCCAGCAGCCCCGGGGACAGCATTAACTACGAGCAGTACTTC.